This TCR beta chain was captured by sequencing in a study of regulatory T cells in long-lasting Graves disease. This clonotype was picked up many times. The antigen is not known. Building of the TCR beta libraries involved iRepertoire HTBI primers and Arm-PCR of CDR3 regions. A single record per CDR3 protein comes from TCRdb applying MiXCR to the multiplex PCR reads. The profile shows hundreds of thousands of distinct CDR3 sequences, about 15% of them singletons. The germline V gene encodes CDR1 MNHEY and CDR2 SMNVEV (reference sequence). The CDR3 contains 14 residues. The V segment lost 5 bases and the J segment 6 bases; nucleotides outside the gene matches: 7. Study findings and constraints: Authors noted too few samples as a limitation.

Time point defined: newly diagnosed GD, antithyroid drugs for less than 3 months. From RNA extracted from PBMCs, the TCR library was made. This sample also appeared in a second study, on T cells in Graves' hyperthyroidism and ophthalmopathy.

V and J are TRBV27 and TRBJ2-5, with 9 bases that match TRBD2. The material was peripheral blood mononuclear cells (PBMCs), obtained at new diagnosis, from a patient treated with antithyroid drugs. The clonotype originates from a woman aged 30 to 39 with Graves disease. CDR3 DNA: TGTGCCAGCAGTCGGGAGCGGGAGGCCCAGACCCAGTACTTC. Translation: CASSREREAQTQYF.